This is a list of T cell receptor beta chains from one sample in a study of cytomegalovirus exposure and HLA in healthy donors. Some clones are missing from TCRdb's copy, which holds only in-frame ones; the method was immunoSEQ multiplex PCR. The sample yields 120,000 to 150,000 clones, approximately 80% seen once. Material for sequencing was PBMCs. Source of these receptors: a man aged 35-49 years in good health and CMV-seropositive. The CDR3 runs from the conserved cysteine through the conserved F or W. D genes are given only for firm matches. Clone size is stated in some rows and not others, as once, few, many or a class when expanded.

clone size	D gene	V gene	J gene	CDR3 length	CDR3 DNA	CDR3 protein
.	TRBD1	TRBV27	TRBJ1-1	17	TGTGCCAGCAGTCTTACACCTCCGGGACAGGGCAACACTGAAGCTTTCTTT	CASSLTPPGQGNTEAFF
.	.	TRBV6-7	TRBJ1-2	14	TGTGCCAGCAGAGGACAGTGGGAGATGGGTGGCTACACCTTC	CASRGQWEMGGYTF
.	TRBD2	TRBV28	TRBJ2-7	15	TGTGCCAGTCGATTAGCGGGAGCGGGGTCCTACGAGCAGTACTTC	CASRLAGAGSYEQYF
.	TRBD2	TRBV9	TRBJ2-1	19	TGTGCCAGCAGCCCTGCGGGGCTAGCGGGCACCCTGCTGTACAATGAGCAGTTCTTC	CASSPAGLAGTLLYNEQFF
.	TRBD2	TRBV4-3	TRBJ2-3	15	TGCGCCAGCAGCCAAGATCTGGGACTACGGGTTGCGCAGTATTTT	CASSQDLGLRVAQYF
.	.	TRBV27	TRBJ2-1	11	TGTGCCAGCAAGTGGCTCAATGAGCAGTTCTTC	CASKWLNEQFF
.	.	TRBV9	TRBJ2-3	16	TGTGCCAGTGAACCGGGGTTCTCGCGTCTCACAGATACGCAGTATTTT	CASEPGFSRLTDTQYF
.	.	TRBV30	TRBJ1-1	12	TGTGCCTGGAGTCCGCGGTACACTGAAGCTTTCTTT	CAWSPRYTEAFF
.	.	TRBV19	TRBJ2-1	15	TGTGCCAGTAGTATAGTCTCTTTAGCTGGCAATGAGCAGTTCTTC	CASSIVSLAGNEQFF
few	TRBD1	TRBV6-5	TRBJ1-6	15	TGTGCCAGCAGTTACACGCAGGGGGCGAATTCACCCCTCCACTTT	CASSYTQGANSPLHF
.	.	TRBV7-2	TRBJ2-3	14	TGTGCCAGCAGCTCTAGACTCGGAATTGATACGCAGTATTTT	CASSSRLGIDTQYF
.	.	TRBV5-8	TRBJ2-5	14	TGTGCCAGCAGCTTCGGGGGACAGAGAGAGACCCAGTACTTC	CASSFGGQRETQYF
.	.	TRBV25-1	TRBJ2-2	12	TGTGCCAGCAGTACCCACAACCGGGGAGCTGTTTTT	CASSTHNRGAVF
.	TRBD2	TRBV19	TRBJ2-1	16	TGTGCCAGTAGCCGAGGGACTAGCGGGAGCTCCGGTGAGCAGTTCTTC	CASSRGTSGSSGEQFF
few	.	TRBV5-4	TRBJ2-3	12	TGTGCCAGCAGCTCCAACACAGATACGCAGTATTTT	CASSSNTDTQYF
.	.	TRBV5-4	TRBJ1-1	16	TGTGCCAGCAGCGTCGGGACTCCGCTATCGGGCACTGAAGCTTTCTTT	CASSVGTPLSGTEAFF
.	.	TRBV4-3	TRBJ2-7	16	TGCGCCAGCAGCCAGTATACCGGGACACAAACCTACGAGCAGTACTTC	CASSQYTGTQTYEQYF
.	TRBD1	TRBV30	TRBJ1-6	13	TGTGCCTGGGCGACAGGGGTTGGGTCACCCCTCCACTTT	CAWATGVGSPLHF
.	TRBD1	TRBV18	TRBJ2-1	14	TGTGCCAGCTCAGGGGGGACAGGGTACTATGAGCAGTTCTTC	CASSGGTGYYEQFF
.	.	TRBV19	TRBJ1-5	16	TGTGCCAGTAGTATTACAGGGAAGCTTGGCAATCAGCCCCAGCATTTT	CASSITGKLGNQPQHF
.	TRBD2	TRBV19	TRBJ2-1	15	TGTGCCGGATCCCCGGGGGCGGGAGGTTACAATGAGCAGTTCTTC	CAGSPGAGGYNEQFF
.	.	TRBV19	TRBJ1-2	13	TGTGCCAGTAGTCCGGGGGTGACCTATGGCTACACCTTC	CASSPGVTYGYTF
few	.	TRBV21-1	TRBJ2-7	13	TGTATGGTCAGGAGGTGGGGTTCCTACGAGCAGTACTTC	CMVRRWGSYEQYF
.	.	TRBV10-2	TRBJ2-1	13	TGCGCCAGCAGCCTCACAGACAGCAATGAGCAGTTCTTC	CASSLTDSNEQFF
.	TRBD2	TRBV5-1	TRBJ2-3	17	TGCGCCAGCAGGAGGTTAGGAAGCGGGAGGGCCCCAGATACGCAGTATTTT	CASRRLGSGRAPDTQYF
.	.	TRBV4-3	TRBJ2-7	14	TGCGCCAGCAGCCAGGATACTAGCTCCGACGAGCAGTACTTC	CASSQDTSSDEQYF
.	.	TRBV15	TRBJ1-2	15	TGTGCCACCAGCCGAGAGGCAGGGAAGGGTTATGGCTACACCTTC	CATSREAGKGYGYTF
.	TRBD1	TRBV27	TRBJ1-2	13	TGTGCCAGCAGTCAGGACAGGGGGGGTGGCTACACCTTC	CASSQDRGGGYTF
.	TRBD2	TRBV7-7	TRBJ2-3	19	TGTGCCAGCAGCTCAACCTTCTCCGGGACTAGCGGGATCACAGATACGCAGTATTTT	CASSSTFSGTSGITDTQYF
.	.	TRBV19	TRBJ2-7	15	TGTGCCACCGCGCGGGGCCGGACCTATGCCTACGAGCAGTACTTC	CATARGRTYAYEQYF
.	TRBD1	TRBV19	TRBJ2-7	12	TGTGCCAGTAGTCACAGGGGAAGCGAGCAGTACTTC	CASSHRGSEQYF
few	TRBD2	TRBV6-4	TRBJ2-1	13	TGTGCCAGCAGCTACATGGGGGGGAATGAGCAGTTCTTC	CASSYMGGNEQFF
.	.	TRBV7-6	TRBJ2-1	15	TGTGCCAGCAGCTTCGGAGGGATCTACCTCAATGAGCAGTTCTTC	CASSFGGIYLNEQFF
.	.	TRBV11-2	TRBJ2-7	15	TGTGCCAGCAGCTTAGGCCCCGACTACTCCTACGAGCAGTACTTC	CASSLGPDYSYEQYF
few	.	TRBV13	TRBJ2-5	13	TGTGCCAGCAGCTTTAGAGGTGATGAGACCCAGTACTTC	CASSFRGDETQYF
few	.	TRBV5-1	TRBJ2-2	14	TGCGCCAGCAGCTCCGGGTCAAACACCGGGGAGCTGTTTTTT	CASSSGSNTGELFF
.	TRBD1	TRBV2	TRBJ1-5	15	TGTGCCAGCAGTGGGGGGACAGGCGGGAGTGGGCCCCAGCATTTT	CASSGGTGGSGPQHF
few	TRBD1	TRBV6-1	TRBJ1-5	14	TGTGCCAGCAGTGCAGACAGGGTAAATCAGCCCCAGCATTTT	CASSADRVNQPQHF
.	TRBD2	TRBV18	TRBJ2-3	15	TGTGCCAGCTCACCGACTAGCGGGACCACAGATACGCAGTATTTT	CASSPTSGTTDTQYF
few	TRBD1	TRBV7-2	TRBJ2-7	12	TGTGCCAGCAGCCACAGGGGGGACGAGCAGTACTTC	CASSHRGDEQYF
.	TRBD1	TRBV7-9	TRBJ1-5	15	TGTGCCAGCAGCGTCGACAGGGGGTTTAATCAGCCCCAGCATTTT	CASSVDRGFNQPQHF
.	.	TRBV10-3	TRBJ1-2	13	TGTGCCATCAGTGAGTCCAGGGATTATGGCTACACCTTC	CAISESRDYGYTF